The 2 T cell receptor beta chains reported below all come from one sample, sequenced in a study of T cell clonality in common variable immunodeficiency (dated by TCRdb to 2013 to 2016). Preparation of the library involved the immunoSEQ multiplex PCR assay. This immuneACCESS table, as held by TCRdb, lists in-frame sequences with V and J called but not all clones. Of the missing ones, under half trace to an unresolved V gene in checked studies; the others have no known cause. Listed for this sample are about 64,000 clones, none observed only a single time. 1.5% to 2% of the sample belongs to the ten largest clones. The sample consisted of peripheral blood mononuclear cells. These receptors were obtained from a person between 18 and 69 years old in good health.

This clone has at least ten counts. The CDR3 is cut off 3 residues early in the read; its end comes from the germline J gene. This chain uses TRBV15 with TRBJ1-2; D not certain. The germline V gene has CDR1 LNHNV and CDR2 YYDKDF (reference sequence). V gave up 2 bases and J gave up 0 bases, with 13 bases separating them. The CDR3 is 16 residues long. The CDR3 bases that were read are TGTGCCACCAGCAGATCCCGGGGAGCAACTAACTATGGC. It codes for CATSRSRGATNYG. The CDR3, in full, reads CATSRSRGATNYGYTF. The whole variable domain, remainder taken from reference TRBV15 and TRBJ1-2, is DAMVIQNPRYQVTQFGKPVTLSCSQTLNHNVMYWYQQKSSQAPKLLFHYYDKDFNNEADTPDNFQSRRPNTSFCFLDIRSPGLGDTAMYLCATSRSRGATNYGYTFGSGTRLTVV.

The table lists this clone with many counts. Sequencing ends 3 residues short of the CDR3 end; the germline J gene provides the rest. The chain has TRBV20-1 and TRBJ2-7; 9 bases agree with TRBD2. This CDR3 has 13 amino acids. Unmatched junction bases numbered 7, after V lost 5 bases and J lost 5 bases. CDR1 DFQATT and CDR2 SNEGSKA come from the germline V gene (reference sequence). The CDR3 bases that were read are TGCAGTGCTGCTAGCGGGGCCCGCCACGAG. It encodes CSAASGARHE. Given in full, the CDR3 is CSAASGARHEQYF.